This T cell receptor (beta chain) appears in the sequencing data of a study of OX40 agonist ivuxolimab in advanced cancers. Assay used: immunoSEQ multiplex PCR; TCRdb lists only in-frame clones, some missing. The sample includes just over 60,000 clones, roughly 87% seen only once; the top ten take 15% to 20%. The germline gives CDR1 MNHEY, CDR2 SVGAGI. The length of the CDR3 is 15 residues. Deletions cut 2 bases from V and 3 bases from J, with 14 bases between. Source: CD4+ or CD8+ T cells sorted from blood, taken in a trial of the OX40 agonist ivuxolimab. The TCR was taken from an adult with an advanced solid tumor such as melanoma, head and neck, liver or kidney cancer. This chain connects TRBV6-5 to TRBJ2-7; D is possibly TRBD1 (5 bases). The CDR3 nucleotides are TGTGCCAGCAGTTACCCGACGGACATACTCTACGAGCAGTACTTC. Its translation is CASSYPTDILYEQYF.